The 10 T cell receptor beta chains in this list originate from one sample, sequenced in a study of blood T cells in healthy people across ages (dated by TCRdb to between 2014 and 2016). The library was built by means of 5' RACE. Sequencing was carried out with an Illumina HiSeq 2500. A second about 7 to 12 cycle PCR used a sample-barcoded 5' primer and a J-beta primer mix. Starting from the raw public reads, TCRdb applied fastp trimming at Q25, assembled clones with MiXCR and retained in-frame beta chains. Entries are consolidated by CDR3 protein sequence, retaining the most common genes and DNA. Within this sample are 730,000 or so distinct CDR3 sequences, with around 40% of them counted one time only. The ten most abundant clones make up 20% to 25% of the sample. Sequencing used blood. The receptors were sampled from a woman aged 55 to 70 in good health.

About this clonotype itself: At one of its ends the junction is not consistent with the germline gene, which may arise from a read error. The J gene is TRBJ2-7, the V gene TRBV27; unclear D gene. The CDR3 spans 14 residues. Germline values: CDR1 MNHEY, CDR2 SMNVEV (reference sequence). CDR3: CACSPRSVAYEQYF. In DNA, the CDR3 is TGTGCCTGCAGTCCCCGAAGTGTAGCCTACGAGCAGTACTTC.

This clonotype was found a few times. The chain has TRBV5-1 and TRBJ2-5; tentatively, D is TRBD2 (6 bases). Germline CDR1 is SGHRS and CDR2 is YFSETQ. CDR3 size: 17 residues. V was shortened by 5 bases and J by 2 bases, with 22 bases between the two germline ends. The CDR3 protein is CASRRGFDGGSQETQYF. For the CDR3, the DNA is TGCGCCAGCAGACGGGGGTTCGACGGGGGATCGCAAGAGACCCAGTACTTC. The full variable domain, with the rest looked up from reference TRBV5-1 and TRBJ2-5, is KAGVTQTPRYLIKTRGQQVTLSCSPISGHRSVSWYQQTPGQGLQFLFEYFSETQRNKGNFPGRFSGRQFSNSRSEMNVSTLELGDSALYLCASRRGFDGGSQETQYFGPGTRLLVL.

In its sample, this clonotype was seen a few times. The chain links TRBV6-5 to TRBJ1-1; 8 bases are a match to TRBD1. Germline lookup yields CDR1 MNHEY and CDR2 SVGAGI. The J segment lost 12 bases and the V segment lost 6 bases, leaving 6 bases of the junction unmatched. The CDR3 has 11 residues. The CDR3 sequence is CASSKDRETFF. The CDR3 DNA follows: TGTGCCAGCAGCAAGGACAGGGAGACTTTCTTT.

Remarks on this clonotype: A much larger clone is a single base away; this may be a read error. The CDR3 coding sequence is TGTGCCAGCAGCGTTTTAGCGGGGGTCAATAAGCAGTTCTTC. The encoded protein is CASSVLAGVNKQFF. This rearrangement joins TRBV9 to TRBJ2-1; 9 positions agree with TRBD2. The germline gives CDR1 SGDLS, CDR2 YYNGEE. The CDR3 is 14 residues long.

The rearrangement joins TRBV6-5 to TRBJ2-6; D is unresolved. This CDR3 contains 15 residues. V was cut by 6 bases and J by 1 base, with 10 bases left in between. CDR1 is MNHEY and CDR2 is SVGAGI in the germline V gene. CDR3 DNA: TGTGCCAGCAGAACAAGGAGATCTGGGGCCAACGTCCTGACTTTC. Protein sequence: CASRTRRSGANVLTF.

The sample holds a few counts of this clonotype. This sequence joins TRBV9 and TRBJ2-3, with 7 bases fitting TRBD1. Trimming removed 0 bases from V and 11 bases from J; junction bases left unmatched: 6. The CDR3 is 13 residues long. Germline V CDR1 and CDR2: SGDLS, YYNGEE. The CDR3 region has the DNA TGTGCCAGCAGCGTAGCTCAAGGGGGCTTGCAGTATTTT. It yields the protein CASSVAQGGLQYF. Filled out from reference TRBV9 and TRBJ2-3, the complete variable domain reads DSGVTQTPKHLITATGQRVTLRCSPRSGDLSVYWYQQSLDQGLQFLIQYYNGEERAKGNILERFSAQQFPDLHSELNLSSLELGDSALYFCASSVAQGGLQYFGPGTRLTVL.

This clonotype was counted between two and nine times. This chain joins TRBV20-1 and TRBJ2-7; tentative D call: TRBD2 (6 bases). CDR1 is DFQATT, CDR2 SNEGSKA, per germline (reference sequence). V dropped 0 bases and J dropped 2 bases, with 14 bases sitting between them. The CDR3 totals 15 residues. This CDR3 is CSARDLRDLPYEQYF. The CDR3 DNA is TGCAGTGCTAGAGATTTGCGGGACCTACCCTACGAGCAGTACTTC.

The chain uses TRBV12-3 or TRBV12-4 and TRBJ2-5; D possibly corresponds to TRBD1 (5 bases). The CDR3 loop spans 12 amino acids. V was clipped by 6 bases and J by 11 bases, with 16 bases between them. CDR3 loop: CASRTEGDEQYF. The CDR3 DNA reads as TGTGCCAGCAGGACAGAAGGGGATGAGCAGTACTTC.

This chain links TRBV20-1 with TRBJ2-7, with unresolved D. This CDR3 region has 12 residues. CDR1 and CDR2 (germline): DFQATT, SNEGSKA (reference sequence). V lost 3 bases and J 4 bases, leaving 10 bases between the germline ends. CDR3: CSARVQPYEQYF. Written as DNA, the CDR3 is TGCAGTGCTAGGGTCCAGCCTTACGAGCAGTACTTC.

The V call is TRBV7-2, the J call TRBJ1-2; D call uncertain. CDR1 SGHTA and CDR2 FQGNSA come from the germline V gene. CDR3 length: 10 residues. CDR3 loop: CAMDNYGYTF. The CDR3 region has the DNA TGTGCTATGGACAACTATGGCTACACCTTC.